The 5 T cell receptor beta chains reported below all come from one sample, sequenced in a study of tumor and adjacent non-tumor tissue in lung cancer. This sample's RNA came from whole unsorted tissue. The library came from three nested PCR rounds adapted from ARM-PCR protocols. One entry per CDR3 protein, called by TCRdb with MiXCR from the multiplex PCR reads. The table has more than 90,000 distinct CDR3 sequences, less than 75% seen once. Sequencing input: lung tumor tissue. These receptors were obtained from a man aged 60 to 75 with non-small cell lung cancer.

This clonotype showed up just a few times. This may stem from a read error, because a much larger clone lies one nucleotide away. This CDR3 reads CASSLLGTQYF. For the CDR3, the DNA is TGTGCCAGCAGTTTGCTAGGTACGCAGTATTTT. This chain uses TRBV12-3 or TRBV12-4 with TRBJ2-3; no reliable D call. This CDR3 comprises 11 residues. V lost 3 bases and J lost 8, with 6 bases in between.

Details on this clonotype: Just one base apart from a much larger clone, this may be a read error. The chain combines TRBV7-9 with TRBJ2-5, with D hard to call. CDR3 size: 12 residues. CDR1 SEHNR and CDR2 FQNEAQ come from the germline V gene (reference sequence). The CDR3 nucleotides read TGTGCCAGCGGCTTAGGATTAGAGACCCAGTACTTC. Residues: CASGLGLETQYF.

A word on this clonotype: An end of the junction does not agree with germline; a read error may underlie this. This sequence joins TRBV11-2 and TRBJ2-1, with 7 bases aligning to TRBD2. The CDR3 consists of 14 residues. Germline V gene sequence: CDR1 SGHAT, CDR2 FQNNGV. CDR3 sequence: CVSNSDPSGAKQFF. The CDR3 bases are TGTGTCAGCAACTCCGATCCGAGCGGGGCCAAGCAGTTCTTC.

A word on this clonotype: It may be a read error: a sequence one base away is much more abundant. The CDR3 reads CASSSRDLSTDTQYF. The CDR3 DNA follows: TGCGCCAGCAGCTCAAGGGACCTTAGCACAGATACGCAGTATTTT. The chain joins TRBV5-1 to TRBJ2-3; the D call may be TRBD1 or TRBD2 (5 bases each). The V gene's germline CDR1 is SGHRS and CDR2 YFSETQ. The CDR3 contains 15 residues. V lost 3 bases, J lost 0 bases, and 11 bases lay in between.

As concerns this clonotype: It may be a read error: a sequence one base away is much more abundant. J is TRBJ2-5 and V is TRBV20-1; the D gene could be TRBD1 or TRBD2 (5 bases each). CDR3 length: 13 residues. Germline V gene data show CDR1 as DFQATT and CDR2 as SNEGSKA (reference sequence). CDR3 sequence (DNA): TGCAGTGTTGACGGGTGGGGGTCAGAGGCCCAGTACTTC. It is translated as CSVDGWGSEAQYF.